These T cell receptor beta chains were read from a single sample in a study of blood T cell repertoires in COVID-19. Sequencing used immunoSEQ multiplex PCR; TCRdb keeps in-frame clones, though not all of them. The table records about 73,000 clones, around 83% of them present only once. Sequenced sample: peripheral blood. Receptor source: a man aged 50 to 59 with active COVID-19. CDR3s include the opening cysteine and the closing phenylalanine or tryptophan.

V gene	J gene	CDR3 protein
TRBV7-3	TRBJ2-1	CASSLHGDSHNEQFF
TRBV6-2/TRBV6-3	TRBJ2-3	CASRPSGRGTDTQYF
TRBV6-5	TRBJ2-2	CASRAPITGELFF
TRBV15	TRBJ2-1	CATSRGTSGKLEQFF
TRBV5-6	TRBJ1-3	CASSSDVGAPGNTIYF
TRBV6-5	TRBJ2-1	CASSAQGSGVFEQFF
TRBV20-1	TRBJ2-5	CSANSQETQYF
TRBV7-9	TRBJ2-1	CASRASEQFF
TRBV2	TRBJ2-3	CASSEEQGGTDTQYF
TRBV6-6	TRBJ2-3	CASSLGLAGGQTQYF
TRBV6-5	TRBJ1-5	CASSTPDTNQPQHF
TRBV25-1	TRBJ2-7	CASSESQPRTSYEQYF
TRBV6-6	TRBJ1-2	CASSAGAYGYTF
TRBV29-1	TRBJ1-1	CSPIPHRGGNTEAFF
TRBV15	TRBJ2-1	CATSGGTGPYNEQFF
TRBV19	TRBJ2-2	CASSVRTSGRGNTGELFF
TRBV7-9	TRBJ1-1	CASSLGQGFFSTEAFF
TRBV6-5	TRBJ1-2	CASSLLPTGGYGYTF
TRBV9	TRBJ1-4	CASSVGRGWSDEKLFF
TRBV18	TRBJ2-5	CASSPYETQYF
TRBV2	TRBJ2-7	CASSGRVPYEQYF
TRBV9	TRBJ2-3	CASSVGVSGGDTQYF
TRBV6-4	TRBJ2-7	CASSDSMRGALYGEQYF
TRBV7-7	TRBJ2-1	CASSLAGTSDNEQFF
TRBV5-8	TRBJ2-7	CASSLRRPSGSYEQYF
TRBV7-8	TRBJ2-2	CASSLDSTGLGELFF
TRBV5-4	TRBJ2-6	CASRRNGGAGANVLTF
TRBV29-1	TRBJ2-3	CSVGVSTATDTQYF
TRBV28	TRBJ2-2	CASSENRGRGGELFF
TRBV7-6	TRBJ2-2	CASSRGLAGAISGELFF
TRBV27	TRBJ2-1	CASSSSDLAGGPRNEQFF
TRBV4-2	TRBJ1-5	CASSQEGRNQPQHF
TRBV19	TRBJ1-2	CASTQTAGNYGYTF
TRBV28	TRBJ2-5	CASSLPRGSVETQYF
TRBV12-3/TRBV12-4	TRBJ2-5	CASSASRGGSQYF
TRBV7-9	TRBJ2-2	CASSFLASGELFF
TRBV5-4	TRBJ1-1	CASSLDRSLGTEAFF
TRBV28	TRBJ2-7	CASSSPGQGALEQYF
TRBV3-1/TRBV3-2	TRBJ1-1	CASSQDTRQHLMNTEAFF
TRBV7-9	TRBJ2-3	CASSSTKTGGKTDTQYF
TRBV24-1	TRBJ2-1	CATSDPGQGTSYNEQFF
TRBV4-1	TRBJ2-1	CASRLTSGRANEQFF
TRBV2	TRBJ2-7	CASGRRGGQGNEQYF
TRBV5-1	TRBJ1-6	CASSRTGSNSPLHF
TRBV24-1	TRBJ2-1	CATSDSRVGSSYNEQFF
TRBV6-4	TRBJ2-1	CASSDWLAYNEQFF
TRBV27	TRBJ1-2	CASSSGTGSYGYTF
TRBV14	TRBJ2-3	CASSQDPGVTSGNTDTQYF
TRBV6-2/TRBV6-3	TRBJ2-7	CASSYFRTSGNYEQYF
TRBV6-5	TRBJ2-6	CASSYFRGNGANVLTF
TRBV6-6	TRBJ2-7	CASSGLAGASYEQYF
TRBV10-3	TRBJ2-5	CAISDEGIGKTQYF